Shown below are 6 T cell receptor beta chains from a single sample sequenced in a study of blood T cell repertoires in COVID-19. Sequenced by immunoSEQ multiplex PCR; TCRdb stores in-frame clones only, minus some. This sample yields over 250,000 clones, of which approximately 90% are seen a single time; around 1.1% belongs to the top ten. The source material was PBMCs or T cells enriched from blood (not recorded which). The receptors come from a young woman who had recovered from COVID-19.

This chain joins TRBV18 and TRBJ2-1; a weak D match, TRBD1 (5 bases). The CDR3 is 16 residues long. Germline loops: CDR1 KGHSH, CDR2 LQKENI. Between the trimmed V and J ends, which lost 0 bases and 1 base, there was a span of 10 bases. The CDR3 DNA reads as TGTGCCAGCTCACCACCGCAGGGTGGTTCCTACAATGAGCAGTTCTTC. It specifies CASSPPQGGSYNEQFF.

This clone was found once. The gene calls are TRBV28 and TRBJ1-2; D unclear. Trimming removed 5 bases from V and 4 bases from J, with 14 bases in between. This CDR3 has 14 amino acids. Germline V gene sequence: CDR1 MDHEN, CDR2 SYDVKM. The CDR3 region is CASSAQPLTYGYTF. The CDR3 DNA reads TGTGCCAGCAGTGCCCAACCACTCACCTATGGCTACACCTTC.

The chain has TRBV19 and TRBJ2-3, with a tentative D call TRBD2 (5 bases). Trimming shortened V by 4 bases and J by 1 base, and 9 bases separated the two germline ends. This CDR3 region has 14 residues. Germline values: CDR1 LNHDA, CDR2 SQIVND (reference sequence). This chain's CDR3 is CASSKAAGTDTQYF. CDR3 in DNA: TGTGCCAGTAGTAAAGCGGCAGGCACAGATACGCAGTATTTT.

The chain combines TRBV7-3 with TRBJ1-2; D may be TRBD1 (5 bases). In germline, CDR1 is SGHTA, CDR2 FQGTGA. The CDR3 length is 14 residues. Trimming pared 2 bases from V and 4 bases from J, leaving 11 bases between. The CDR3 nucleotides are TGTGCCAGCAGCTTAGGAGGGGAGGGCTATGGCTACACCTTC. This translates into CASSLGGEGYGYTF.

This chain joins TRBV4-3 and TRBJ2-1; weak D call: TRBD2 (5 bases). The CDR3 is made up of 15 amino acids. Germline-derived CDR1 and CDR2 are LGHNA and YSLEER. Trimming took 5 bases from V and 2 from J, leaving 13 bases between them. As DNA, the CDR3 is TGCGCCAGCAGCTCATCCAGCGGTACCTACAATGAGCAGTTCTTC. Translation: CASSSSSGTYNEQFF.

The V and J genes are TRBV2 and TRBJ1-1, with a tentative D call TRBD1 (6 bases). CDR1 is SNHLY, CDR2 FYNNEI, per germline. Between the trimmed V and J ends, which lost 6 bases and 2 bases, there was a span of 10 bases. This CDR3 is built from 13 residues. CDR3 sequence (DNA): TGTGCCAGCAGCCAACAGGGAAACACTGAAGCTTTCTTT. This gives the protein CASSQQGNTEAFF. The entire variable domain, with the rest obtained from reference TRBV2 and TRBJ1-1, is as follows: EPEVTQTPSHQVTQMGQEVILRCVPISNHLYFYWYRQILGQKVEFLVSFYNNEISEKSEIFDDQFSVERPDGSNFTLKIRSTKLEDSAMYFCASSQQGNTEAFFGQGTRLTVV.